A single T cell receptor (beta chain) is shown here with its context. Its antigen is currently unknown. Trimming took off 7 bases at V and 6 bases at J, with 10 bases between the two ends. CDR1 and CDR2 (germline): MNHNY, SVGAGI (reference sequence). CDR3 size: 11 residues. Total RNA, at least 6 micrograms per sample, came from PBMCs. This entry comes from a study of blood T cells in healthy people across ages. Whole-study findings and limits: Getting older went along with TCR beta diversity per million T cells dropping roughly linearly.

A J-beta primer mix and a sample-barcoded 5' primer were used in a second PCR of roughly 6 to 11 cycles. Tags on each cDNA molecule came from a template-switch adaptor with 12 random nucleotides. MiXCR, run by TCRdb on the 5' RACE reads, gives a single entry per CDR3 protein. The sample has 1.5 million to 2 million distinct CDR3 sequences; just under 50% are singletons. The sequence was obtained from a woman in her thirties or forties in good health. Material for sequencing was blood. The rearrangement joins TRBV6-6 to TRBJ2-7; D is uncertain. CDR3 in amino acids: CASIGRSEQYF. Here the CDR3 DNA reads TGTGCCAGCATCGGAAGGAGCGAGCAGTACTTC.